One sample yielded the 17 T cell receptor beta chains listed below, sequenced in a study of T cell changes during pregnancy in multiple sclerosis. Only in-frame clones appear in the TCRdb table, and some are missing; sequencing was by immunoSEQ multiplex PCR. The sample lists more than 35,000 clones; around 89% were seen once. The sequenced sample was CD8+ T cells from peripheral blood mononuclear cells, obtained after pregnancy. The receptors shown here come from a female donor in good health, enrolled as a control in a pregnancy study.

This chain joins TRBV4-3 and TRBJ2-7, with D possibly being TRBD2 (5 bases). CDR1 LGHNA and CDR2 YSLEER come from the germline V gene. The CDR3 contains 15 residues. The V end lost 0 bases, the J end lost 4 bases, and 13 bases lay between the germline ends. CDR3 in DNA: TGCGCCAGCAGCCAAGATAGAACGGGATCGTACGAGCAGTACTTC. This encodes CASSQDRTGSYEQYF.

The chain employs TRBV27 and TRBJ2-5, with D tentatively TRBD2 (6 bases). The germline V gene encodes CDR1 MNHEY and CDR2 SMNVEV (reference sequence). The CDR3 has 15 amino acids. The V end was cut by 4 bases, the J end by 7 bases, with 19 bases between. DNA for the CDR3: TGTGCCAGCAGTTCCCGCCTAGTGGGAGGTGGGACCCAGTACTTC. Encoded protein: CASSSRLVGGGTQYF.

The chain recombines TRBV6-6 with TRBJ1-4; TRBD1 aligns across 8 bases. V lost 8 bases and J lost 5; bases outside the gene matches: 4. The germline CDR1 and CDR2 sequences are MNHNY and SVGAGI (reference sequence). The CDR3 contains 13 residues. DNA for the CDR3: TGTGCCAGCGGACAGGGCGTGAATGAAAAACTGTTTTTT. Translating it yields CASGQGVNEKLFF.

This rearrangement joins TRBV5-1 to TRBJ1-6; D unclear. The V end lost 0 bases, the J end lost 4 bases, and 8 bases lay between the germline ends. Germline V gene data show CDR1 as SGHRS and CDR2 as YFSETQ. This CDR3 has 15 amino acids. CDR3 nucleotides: TGCGCCAGCAGCTTGGCCTTGGCATATAATTCACCCCTCCACTTT. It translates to CASSLALAYNSPLHF.

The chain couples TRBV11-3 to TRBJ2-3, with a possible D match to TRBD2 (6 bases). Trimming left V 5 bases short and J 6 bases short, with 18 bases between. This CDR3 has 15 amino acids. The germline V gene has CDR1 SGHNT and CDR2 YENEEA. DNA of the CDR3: TGTGCCAGCAGCCCCCGGGACGGGAGAGTGGATACGCAGTATTTT. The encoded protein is CASSPRDGRVDTQYF.

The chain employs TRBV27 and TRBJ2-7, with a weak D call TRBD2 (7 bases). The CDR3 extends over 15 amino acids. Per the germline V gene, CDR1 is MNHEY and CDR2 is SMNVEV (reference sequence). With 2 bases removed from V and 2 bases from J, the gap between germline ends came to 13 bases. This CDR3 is CASSLIGGVPYEQYF. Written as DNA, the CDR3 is TGTGCCAGCAGTTTAATAGGGGGGGTCCCCTACGAGCAGTACTTC.

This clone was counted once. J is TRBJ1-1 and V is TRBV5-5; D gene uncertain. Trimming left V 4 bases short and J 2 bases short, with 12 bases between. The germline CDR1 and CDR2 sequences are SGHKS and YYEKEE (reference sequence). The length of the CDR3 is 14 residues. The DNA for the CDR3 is TGTGCCAGCAGCCAGCGGACGGTTAACACTGAAGCTTTCTTT. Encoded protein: CASSQRTVNTEAFF.

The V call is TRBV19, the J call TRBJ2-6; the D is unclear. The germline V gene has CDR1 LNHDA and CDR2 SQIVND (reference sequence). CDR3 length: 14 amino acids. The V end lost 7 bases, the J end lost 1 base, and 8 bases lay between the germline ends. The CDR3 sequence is CASTPGSGANVLTF. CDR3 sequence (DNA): TGTGCCAGTACACCAGGATCTGGGGCCAACGTCCTGACTTTC.

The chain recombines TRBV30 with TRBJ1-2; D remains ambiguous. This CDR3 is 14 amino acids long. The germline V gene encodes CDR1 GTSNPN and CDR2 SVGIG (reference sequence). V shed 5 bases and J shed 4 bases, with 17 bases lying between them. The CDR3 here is CAWGLAPAFYGYTF. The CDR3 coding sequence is TGTGCCTGGGGGCTAGCTCCAGCATTCTATGGCTACACCTTC.

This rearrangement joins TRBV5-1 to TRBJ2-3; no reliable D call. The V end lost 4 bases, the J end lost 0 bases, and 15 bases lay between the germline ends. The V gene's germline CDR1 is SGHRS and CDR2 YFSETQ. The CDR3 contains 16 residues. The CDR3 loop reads CASSERIEDSTDTQYF. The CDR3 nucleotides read TGCGCCAGCAGCGAACGAATAGAAGATAGCACAGATACGCAGTATTTT. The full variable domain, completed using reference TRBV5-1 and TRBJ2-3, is KAGVTQTPRYLIKTRGQQVTLSCSPISGHRSVSWYQQTPGQGLQFLFEYFSETQRNKGNFPGRFSGRQFSNSRSEMNVSTLELGDSALYLCASSERIEDSTDTQYFGPGTRLTVL.

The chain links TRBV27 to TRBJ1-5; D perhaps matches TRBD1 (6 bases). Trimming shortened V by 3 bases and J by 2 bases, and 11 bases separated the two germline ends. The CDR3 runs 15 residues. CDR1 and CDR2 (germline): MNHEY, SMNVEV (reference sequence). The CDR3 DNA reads TGTGCCAGCAGTTTGGGGGGGCTGGGCAATCAGCCCCAGCATTTT. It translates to CASSLGGLGNQPQHF.

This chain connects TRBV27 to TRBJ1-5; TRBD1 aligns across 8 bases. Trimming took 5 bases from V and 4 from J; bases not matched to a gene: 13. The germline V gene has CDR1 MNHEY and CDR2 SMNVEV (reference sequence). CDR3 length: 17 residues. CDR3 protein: CASSTRQGRSLNQPQHF. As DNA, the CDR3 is TGTGCCAGCAGTACCCGACAGGGGCGCTCCCTAAATCAGCCCCAGCATTTT.

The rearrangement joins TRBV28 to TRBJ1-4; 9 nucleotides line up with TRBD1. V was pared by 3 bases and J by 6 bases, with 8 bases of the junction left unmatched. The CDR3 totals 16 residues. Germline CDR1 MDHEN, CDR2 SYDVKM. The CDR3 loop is CASSLAPGQGHEKLFF. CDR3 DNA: TGTGCCAGCAGTTTGGCTCCGGGACAGGGACATGAAAAACTGTTTTTT.

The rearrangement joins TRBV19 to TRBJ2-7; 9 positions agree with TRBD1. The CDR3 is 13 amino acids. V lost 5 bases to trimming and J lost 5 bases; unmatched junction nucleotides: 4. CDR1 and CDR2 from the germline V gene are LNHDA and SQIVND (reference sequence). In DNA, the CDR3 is TGTGCCAGTAGTCCGGGACAGGGTAACGAGCAGTACTTC. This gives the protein CASSPGQGNEQYF.

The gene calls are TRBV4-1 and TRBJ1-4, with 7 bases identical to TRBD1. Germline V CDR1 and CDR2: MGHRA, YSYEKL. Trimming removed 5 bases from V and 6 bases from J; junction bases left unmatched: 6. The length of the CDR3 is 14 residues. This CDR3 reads CASSWDSPYEKLFF. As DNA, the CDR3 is TGCGCCAGCAGCTGGGACAGCCCCTATGAAAAACTGTTTTTT.

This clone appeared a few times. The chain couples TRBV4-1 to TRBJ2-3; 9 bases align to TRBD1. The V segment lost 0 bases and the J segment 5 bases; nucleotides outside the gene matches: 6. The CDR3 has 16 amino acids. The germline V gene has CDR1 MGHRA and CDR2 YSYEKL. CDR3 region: CASSQEKDRGGDTQYF. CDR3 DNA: TGCGCCAGCAGCCAAGAAAAGGACAGGGGAGGAGATACGCAGTATTTT.

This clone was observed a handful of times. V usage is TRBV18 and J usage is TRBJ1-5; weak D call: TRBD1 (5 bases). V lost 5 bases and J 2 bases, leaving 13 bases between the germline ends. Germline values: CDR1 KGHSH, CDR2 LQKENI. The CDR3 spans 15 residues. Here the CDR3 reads CASSAQGFGNQPQHF. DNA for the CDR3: TGTGCCAGCTCAGCGCAGGGATTTGGCAATCAGCCCCAGCATTTT.